This T cell receptor beta chain was obtained from a study of STAT3 mutations in large granular lymphocyte leukemia. The wider study: Canonical activating STAT3 mutations were detected in roughly half of the longitudinally sequenced T-LGLL patients. Study results and caveats: Every T-LGLL patient had at least one immunodominant TCRbeta clonotype. TCR clonotype switching after therapy occurred in 6 of 18 patients. In several patients, dominant TCR clone burden exceeded STAT3 mutant burden, suggesting STAT3 mutation arose secondarily.

To note about this clone: Antigen specificity is unknown.

The junction had 7 bases not matched to a gene; V was cut back by 4 bases and J by 5 bases. Germline-derived CDR1 and CDR2 are SGHRS and YFSETQ. This CDR3 comprises 14 residues. Sequencing was performed with immunoSEQ multiplex PCR; in TCRdb, only in-frame clones are kept and a portion is missing. Of tens of thousands of clones in the sample, over 90% were seen once. Material for sequencing was peripheral blood mononuclear cells. This chain links TRBV5-1 with TRBJ2-3, with 7 bases that match TRBD2. This receptor was taken from a man aged 40-49 years with T-cell large granular lymphocyte leukemia. Some clones in this sample may be carry-over from other donors' samples. The CDR3 spells CASSPGREIDTQYF. DNA of the CDR3: TGCGCCAGCAGCCCTGGGAGGGAAATAGATACGCAGTATTTT.